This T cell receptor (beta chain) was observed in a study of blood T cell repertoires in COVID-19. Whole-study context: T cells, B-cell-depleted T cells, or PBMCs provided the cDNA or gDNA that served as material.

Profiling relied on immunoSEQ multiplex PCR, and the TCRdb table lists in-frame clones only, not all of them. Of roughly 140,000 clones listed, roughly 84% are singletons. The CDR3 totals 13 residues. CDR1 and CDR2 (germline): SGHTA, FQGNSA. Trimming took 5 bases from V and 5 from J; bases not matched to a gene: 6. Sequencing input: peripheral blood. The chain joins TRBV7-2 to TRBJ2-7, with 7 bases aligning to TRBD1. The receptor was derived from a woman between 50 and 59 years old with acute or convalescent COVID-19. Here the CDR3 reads CASSHKTGNEQYF. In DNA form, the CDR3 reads TGTGCCAGCAGCCACAAGACAGGGAACGAGCAGTACTTC. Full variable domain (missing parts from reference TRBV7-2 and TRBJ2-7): GAGVSQSPSNKVTEKGKDVELRCDPISGHTALYWYRQSLGQGLEFLIYFQGNSAPDKSGLPSDRFSAERTGGSVSTLTIQRTQQEDSAVYLCASSHKTGNEQYFGPGTRLTVT.